These 27 T cell receptor beta chains came from one sample sequenced in a study of T cells in localized non-small cell lung cancer. Sequenced by immunoSEQ multiplex PCR; TCRdb stores in-frame clones only, minus some. The sample has tens of thousands of clones; about 90% are singletons. The sample in question was peripheral blood mononuclear cells, obtained before any cancer treatment. All receptors derive from a man aged 35-69 years with stage III lung adenocarcinoma.

This clone was observed once. The J gene is TRBJ1-1, the V gene TRBV4-3, with TRBD1 identical over 7 bases. V was clipped by 2 bases and J by 11 bases; unmatched bases: 5. The V gene's germline CDR1 is LGHNA and CDR2 YSLEER. The CDR3 covers 12 residues. CDR3 sequence: CASSQLTGMAFF. CDR3 in DNA: TGCGCCAGCAGCCAATTGACAGGGATGGCTTTCTTT.

In nucleotides, the CDR3 is TGCGCCAGCAGCTTGGGCCCGAGGGGGACAGGCTCCACAGATACGCAGTATTTT. As protein: CASSLGPRGTGSTDTQYF. V gene TRBV5-1 combines with J gene TRBJ2-3, with TRBD1 matching 8 bases. CDR3 length equals 18 residues. After removal of 0 bases from V and 2 bases from J, the junction contained 11 bases not matched to a gene. Germline assignment: CDR1 SGHRS and CDR2 YFSETQ.

This rearrangement joins TRBV6-6 to TRBJ1-5; D remains ambiguous. This CDR3 comprises 14 residues. V lost 8 bases to trimming and J lost 0 bases, with 11 bases between them. Germline assignment: CDR1 MNHNY and CDR2 SVGAGI (reference sequence). Here the CDR3 reads CASRVLNSNQPQHF. The DNA for the CDR3 is TGTGCCAGCCGAGTTCTAAATAGCAATCAGCCCCAGCATTTT.

The gene calls are TRBV7-9 and TRBJ2-7; 8 bases agree with TRBD1. There are 16 residues in the CDR3. V shed 5 bases, J shed 6 bases, and the junction held 15 bases outside the gene matches. Germline lookup yields CDR1 SEHNR and CDR2 FQNEAQ (reference sequence). CDR3 DNA sequence: TGTGCCAGCAGCCCGCTACGGGCCGGACAGGGTTCCGAGCAGTACTTC. Translation: CASSPLRAGQGSEQYF.

This clone was seen once. Compared with germline, one end of the junction differs, possibly owing to a read error. The genes are TRBV7-2 and TRBJ2-7; 10 bases line up with TRBD1. The CDR3 extends over 16 amino acids. CDR1 is SGHTA, CDR2 FQGNSA, per germline. The CDR3, as DNA: TGTGCCAGCAGCTTAGCGCGGGACAGGGGCTCCCACGAGCAGTACTTC. This sequence encodes CASSLARDRGSHEQYF. The complete variable domain, with remaining parts taken from reference TRBV7-2 and TRBJ2-7, reads GAGVSQSPSNKVTEKGKDVELRCDPISGHTALYWYRQSLGQGLEFLIYFQGNSAPDKSGLPSDRFSAERTGGSVSTLTIQRTQQEDSAVYLCASSLARDRGSHEQYFGPGTRLTVT.

This clone was observed a few times. CDR3 nucleotides: TGTGCCAGCAGCTCCTCAGGAAGAGGGGCTCGGTTCGAAAAACTGTTTTTT. Translating gives CASSSSGRGARFEKLFF. The rearrangement links TRBV7-6 to TRBJ1-4; perhaps TRBD1 as D (5 bases). The germline V gene has CDR1 SGHVS and CDR2 FNYEAQ. V lost 4 bases to trimming and J lost 8 bases, with 23 bases between them. This CDR3 comprises 17 residues.

The chain recombines TRBV27 with TRBJ1-2; D may be TRBD1 (6 bases). Germline values: CDR1 MNHEY, CDR2 SMNVEV (reference sequence). This CDR3 is 16 amino acids long. V shed 6 bases and J shed 6 bases, with 23 bases lying between them. As DNA, the CDR3 is TGTGCCAGCAGAAGGGGAGGTGAGAATAGGGGGGATGGCTACACCTTC. Translation gives CASRRGGENRGDGYTF.

This clone was seen only a few times. The chain recombines TRBV28 with TRBJ2-5; TRBD1 is a possible D gene (6 bases). Trimming shortened V by 4 bases and J by 5 bases, and 17 bases separated the two germline ends. CDR1 and CDR2 from the germline V gene are MDHEN and SYDVKM. The CDR3 runs 15 residues. CDR3 DNA sequence: TGTGCCAGCAGTTCTCCCCCCGGGACAAGGGAGACCCAGTACTTC. Translated: CASSSPPGTRETQYF.

The chain has TRBV18 and TRBJ2-2, with D possibly being TRBD1 (5 bases). There are 16 residues in the CDR3. With 2 bases removed from V and 1 base from J, the gap between germline ends came to 11 bases. CDR1 and CDR2 (germline): KGHSH, LQKENI. CDR3 residues: CASSPVTERNTGELFF. The CDR3 nucleotides are TGTGCCAGCTCACCAGTGACAGAAAGGAACACCGGGGAGCTGTTTTTT.

The V call is TRBV6-1, the J call TRBJ1-3; D remains ambiguous. The V and J ends lost 4 bases and 0 bases respectively, with 10 bases between them. The CDR3 has 15 amino acids. The germline gives CDR1 MNHNS, CDR2 SASEGT. The DNA for the CDR3 is TGTGCCAGCAGTGGTCAGGTCAACTCTGGAAACACCATATATTTT. Protein product: CASSGQVNSGNTIYF.

The chain carries TRBV15 and TRBJ1-4; 9 bases align to TRBD1. CDR3 length equals 18 residues. V was pared by 0 bases and J by 0 bases, with 5 bases of the junction left unmatched. Per germline, CDR1 LNHNV and CDR2 YYDKDF (reference sequence). The CDR3 reads CATSRDDRGYSTNEKLFF. In DNA form, the CDR3 reads TGTGCCACCAGCAGAGATGACAGGGGGTATTCAACTAATGAAAAACTGTTTTTT.

This sequence joins TRBV27 and TRBJ1-2, with D unclear. The V gene lost 2 bases and the J gene lost 0 bases, with 10 bases spanning the gap. Germline assignment: CDR1 MNHEY and CDR2 SMNVEV (reference sequence). The CDR3 is 15 amino acids. The CDR3 region is CASSLQDGANYGYTF. The DNA for the CDR3 is TGTGCCAGCAGTTTACAGGACGGAGCTAACTATGGCTACACCTTC.

This clone was found a few times. V is TRBV2 and J is TRBJ2-5; maybe TRBD1 (6 bases). Trimming left V 7 bases short and J 5 bases short, with 14 bases between. Germline lookup yields CDR1 SNHLY and CDR2 FYNNEI. The CDR3 runs to 13 residues. CDR3 loop: CASTPDRAETQYF. DNA for the CDR3: TGTGCCAGCACCCCGGACAGAGCCGAGACCCAGTACTTC.

This sequence joins TRBV5-7 and TRBJ2-6; D ambiguous. TRBV5-7 counts as an open reading frame of uncertain function. Trimming cost V 7 bases and J 5 bases, with 22 bases left between them. The CDR3 is 17 amino acids. CDR3 amino acids: CASAEIRVQSRANVLTF. DNA of the CDR3: TGTGCCAGCGCGGAAATTCGCGTACAAAGTCGGGCCAACGTCCTGACTTTC.

The genes are TRBV18 and TRBJ1-4; TRBD1 is a possible D gene (5 bases). The CDR3 loop spans 13 amino acids. Between the trimmed V and J ends, which lost 4 bases and 5 bases, there was a span of 8 bases. Germline values: CDR1 KGHSH, CDR2 LQKENI. The CDR3 here is CASSLRQNEKLFF. As DNA, the CDR3 is TGTGCCAGCTCACTCCGACAGAATGAAAAACTGTTTTTT.

This clone was detected once. V gene TRBV28 combines with J gene TRBJ1-1; 9 positions match TRBD1. The V gene end was trimmed by 6 bases and the J gene end by 1 base; junction bases not matched to a gene: 3. Germline CDR1 is MDHEN and CDR2 is SYDVKM. CDR3 size: 14 residues. CDR3 coding DNA: TGTGCCAGCAGGAGGGACAGGGCGAACACTGAAGCTTTCTTT. Translating gives CASRRDRANTEAFF.

The chain combines TRBV9 with TRBJ2-7, with TRBD2 as a possible D gene (6 bases). V was pared by 0 bases and J by 5 bases, with 9 bases between. There are 13 residues in the CDR3. Germline assignment: CDR1 SGDLS and CDR2 YYNGEE. As DNA, the CDR3 is TGTGCCAGCAGCGTAGCCGGGACTCACGAGCAGTACTTC. Its translation is CASSVAGTHEQYF.

The V call is TRBV19, the J call TRBJ2-3; 7 bases fit TRBD2. Germline-derived CDR1 and CDR2 are LNHDA and SQIVND (reference sequence). After removal of 3 bases from V and 5 bases from J, the junction contained 8 bases not matched to a gene. The CDR3 runs 15 residues. CDR3 nucleotides: TGTGCCAGTAGTATCCTGGGGGGGGGATTAGATACGCAGTATTTT. Translated, it gives CASSILGGGLDTQYF.

The chain couples TRBV2 to TRBJ1-1; 9 bases are a match to TRBD1. J was trimmed by 1 base and V by 6 bases; bases with no gene match: 6. CDR1 is SNHLY, CDR2 FYNNEI, per germline. CDR3 length: 15 amino acids. The CDR3 nucleotides read TGTGCCAGCAGGGAAACGGACAGGGGGAACACTGAAGCTTTCTTT. Encoded protein: CASRETDRGNTEAFF.

This chain connects TRBV11-3 to TRBJ2-3; 8 bases agree with TRBD1. The germline gives CDR1 SGHNT, CDR2 YENEEA. The CDR3 has 15 residues. Germline trimming cut 5 bases from V and 5 bases from J; bases unmatched to any gene: 9. As DNA, the CDR3 is TGTGCCAGCAGCCGCAAGACAGGGGCGGGAGATACGCAGTATTTT. It yields the protein CASSRKTGAGDTQYF.

The V call is TRBV7-9, the J call TRBJ2-2, with TRBD2 matching 11 bases. V lost 4 bases and J lost 1; bases outside the gene matches: 5. The CDR3 spans 17 residues. Per germline, CDR1 SEHNR and CDR2 FQNEAQ (reference sequence). The CDR3 spells CASSSPGLAVNTGELFF. The CDR3 nucleotides are TGTGCCAGCAGCTCCCCGGGACTAGCGGTGAACACCGGGGAGCTGTTTTTT.

V gene TRBV7-9 combines with J gene TRBJ2-1; D is perhaps TRBD2 (6 bases). Trimming removed 1 base at V and 3 bases at J, with 13 bases between. Germline loops: CDR1 SEHNR, CDR2 FQNEAQ (reference sequence). This CDR3 has 16 amino acids. The CDR3 protein is CASSLGWDSLYNEQFF. CDR3 bases: TGTGCCAGCAGCTTAGGGTGGGACTCACTCTACAATGAGCAGTTCTTC.

The chain has TRBV6-5 and TRBJ1-1; 9 positions match TRBD1. The CDR3 covers 15 residues. Trimming cost V 8 bases and J 10 bases; bases outside gene matches: 17. Germline CDR1 reads MNHEY; CDR2 reads SVGAGI. Written as DNA, the CDR3 is TGTGCCAGCCTAAACGGAGCCGGGACAGGGAGAGTAGCTTTCTTT. It codes for CASLNGAGTGRVAFF.

J is TRBJ2-1 and V is TRBV2; D may correspond to TRBD1 or TRBD2 (6 bases each). V lost 6 bases and J 4 bases, leaving 16 bases between the germline ends. Germline CDR1 reads SNHLY; CDR2 reads FYNNEI. This CDR3 region has 15 residues. Here the CDR3 DNA reads TGTGCCAGCAGAGCCTTCAAGGGGGGATACAATGAGCAGTTCTTC. Translating gives CASRAFKGGYNEQFF.

The chain couples TRBV7-2 to TRBJ2-5; TRBD1 aligns across 7 bases. The CDR3 has 16 amino acids. Germline values: CDR1 SGHTA, CDR2 FQGNSA. J lost 0 bases, V lost 3 bases, and 7 bases had no gene match. In DNA form, the CDR3 reads TGTGCCAGCAGCTTTAGGGCACAGGGGTACCAAGAGACCCAGTACTTC. Translating gives CASSFRAQGYQETQYF.

Only one count was recorded for this clone. The chain carries TRBV2 and TRBJ1-1; D call uncertain. Germline CDR1 SNHLY, CDR2 FYNNEI. Trimming stripped 3 bases from V and 1 base from J, with 12 bases between. CDR3 length: 15 amino acids. CDR3 nucleotide sequence: TGTGCCAGCAGTGAGGCGGGCAGGAAGAACACTGAAGCTTTCTTT. Translated: CASSEAGRKNTEAFF. The variable domain in full, completed from reference TRBV2 and TRBJ1-1, reads EPEVTQTPSHQVTQMGQEVILRCVPISNHLYFYWYRQILGQKVEFLVSFYNNEISEKSEIFDDQFSVERPDGSNFTLKIRSTKLEDSAMYFCASSEAGRKNTEAFFGQGTRLTVV.

The V gene is TRBV27, the J gene TRBJ1-1; D is perhaps TRBD1 (5 bases). Germline lookup yields CDR1 MNHEY and CDR2 SMNVEV (reference sequence). The CDR3 has 15 residues. With 3 bases removed from V and 3 bases from J, the gap between germline ends came to 14 bases. CDR3 region: CASSLRGSGYTEAFF. The CDR3 DNA follows: TGTGCCAGCAGTTTGAGGGGATCCGGGTACACTGAAGCTTTCTTT.